These 4 T cell receptor beta chains came from one sample sequenced in a study of cytomegalovirus exposure and HLA in healthy donors. Use of 60 Vbeta and 13 Jbeta primers characterized the PCR. Clones were sequenced by immunoSEQ multiplex PCR, and TCRdb holds only the in-frame ones, with some missing. The data show about 200,000 clones, with approximately 78% seen just once and approximately 3.9% held by the top ten. The sample comprised PBMCs. These receptors came from a male donor in good health and CMV-seronegative.

The genes are TRBV6-1 and TRBJ2-7; 12 nucleotides agree with TRBD1. Germline CDR1 is MNHNS and CDR2 is SASEGT. This CDR3 region has 15 residues. The ends lost 2 bases at V and 5 bases at J; junction bases unmatched: 4. CDR3 protein: CASSERDRGRNEQYF. CDR3 sequence (DNA): TGTGCCAGCAGTGAACGGGACAGGGGGCGGAACGAGCAGTACTTC.

The chain has TRBV28 and TRBJ1-2, with 8 positions matching TRBD1. J lost 0 bases, V lost 6 bases, and 12 bases had no gene match. There are 17 residues in the CDR3. Per germline, CDR1 MDHEN and CDR2 SYDVKM. In nucleotides, the CDR3 is TGTGCCAGCAGAGGGGCTGGGACAGGAGGCGCTAACTATGGCTACACCTTC. Encoded protein: CASRGAGTGGANYGYTF.

The chain links TRBV5-7 to TRBJ1-5; 7 bases align to TRBD1. TRBV5-7 is noted as an ORF with a role that remains uncertain. After removal of 5 bases from V and 0 bases from J, the junction contained 5 bases not matched to a gene. The CDR3 is 15 amino acids. The CDR3 bases are TGTGCCAGCAGATACGACAGGGATAGCAATCAGCCCCAGCATTTT. Its protein is CASRYDRDSNQPQHF.

This chain joins TRBV2 and TRBJ1-1; the D gene is possibly TRBD1 (5 bases). In germline, CDR1 is SNHLY, CDR2 FYNNEI. V was shortened by 8 bases and J by 4 bases, with 20 bases between the two germline ends. The CDR3 has 15 residues. This CDR3 reads CASGRTMGKSTEAFF. The CDR3 DNA reads TGTGCCAGCGGGCGGACAATGGGGAAGAGCACTGAAGCTTTCTTT.